Listed below are T cell receptor beta chains from one sample, sequenced in a study of graft-versus-host responses after intestinal transplantation. Using immunoSEQ multiplex PCR, the repertoire was profiled, and TCRdb retains in-frame clones only, with some absent. The table includes over 80,000 clones, roughly 88% detected once. The source material was PBMCs, sampled 255 days after intestinal transplant. The receptors come from a human patient who received an intestinal transplant, so some T cells may come from the graft donor. CDR3s include the opening cysteine and the closing phenylalanine or tryptophan. The D gene is left open where the match is weak. Size tells how often a clone was seen (once, few, many) or the class of an expanded clone, and some rows leave it out.

13,TRBD1,NA,TRBV6-1,TRBJ1-1,TGTGCCAGCAGTGAAGAACCAGGGGGTGAAGCTTTCTTT,CASSEEPGGEAFF
14,TRBD1,NA,TRBV28,TRBJ1-1,TGTGCCAGCAGCCTAGGACAGGGGGCTGTTGAAGCTTTCTTT,CASSLGQGAVEAFF
15,NA,NA,TRBV2,TRBJ2-4,TGTGCCAGCAGTGAAAGTGAGTGGGAAGGGAACATTCAGTACTTC,CASSESEWEGNIQYF
18,NA,NA,TRBV5-6,TRBJ2-1,TGTGCCAGCTCCGACTTGGGCCTTCGCGGGGTTTCCTACAATGAGCAGTTCTTC,CASSDLGLRGVSYNEQFF
16,NA,NA,TRBV6-1,TRBJ1-5,TGTGCCAGCAGTGAAGGCGGCCTAGGGGCTAATCAGCCCCAGCATTTT,CASSEGGLGANQPQHF
11,NA,many,TRBV21-1,TRBJ2-7,TGTGCCAGCAGCAAGACTTACGAGCAGTACTTC,CASSKTYEQYF
14,TRBD1,NA,TRBV6-1,TRBJ2-2,TGTGCCAGCAAGGGACAGGGGGTTTCCGGGGAGCTGTTTTTT,CASKGQGVSGELFF
13,NA,NA,TRBV29-1,TRBJ2-1,TGCAGCGTGATGCATCGGGACGCCAATGAGCAGTTCTTC,CSVMHRDANEQFF
12,TRBD2,once,TRBV5-6,TRBJ2-1,TGTGCCAGCAGCCTCGGACTAGATGCGCAGTTCTTC,CASSLGLDAQFF
12,NA,NA,TRBV4-1,TRBJ2-1,TGCGCCAGCAGCCAGTTTTCAGATGAGCAGTTCTTC,CASSQFSDEQFF
15,TRBD1,few,TRBV6-1,TRBJ1-3,TGTGCCAGCATCTCACCTGGGACAGAGAACCACACCATATATTTT,CASISPGTENHTIYF
13,NA,NA,TRBV21-1,TRBJ1-4,TGTGCCAGCAGGGGGGAAATGGATGAAAAACTGTTTTTT,CASRGEMDEKLFF
14,NA,NA,TRBV5-1,TRBJ2-1,TGCGCCAGCGAATCGGTGGGGAGTGGGAATGAGCAGTTCTTC,CASESVGSGNEQFF
15,NA,NA,TRBV4-1,TRBJ1-1,TGCGCCAGCAGCCAAGATGGAGGGAGTGGACGAGAAGCTTTCTTT,CASSQDGGSGREAFF
15,NA,NA,TRBV6-5,TRBJ1-2,TGTGCCAGCAGTTACCAGGTGGTGGCAAACTATGGCTACACCTTC,CASSYQVVANYGYTF
12,NA,NA,TRBV2,TRBJ1-2,TGTGCCAGTAAACGGGCCTCCGCAGGCTACACCTTC,CASKRASAGYTF
16,TRBD1,NA,TRBV19,TRBJ1-3,TGTGCCAGTAGTGTGGACAGGGCGGTCTCTGGAAACACCATATATTTT,CASSVDRAVSGNTIYF
16,TRBD2,NA,TRBV5-6,TRBJ2-1,TGTGCCAGCAGCTTGATCAGCGGGGGGAACTACAATGAGCAGTTCTTC,CASSLISGGNYNEQFF
15,TRBD1,NA,TRBV6-1,TRBJ2-7,TGTGCCAGCACTTCCGGGACAGGGAGCTCGGACGAGCAGTACTTC,CASTSGTGSSDEQYF
15,NA,NA,TRBV6-6,TRBJ1-2,TGTGCCAGCAGTTACCTTGCGGGGGGCGCAGGAGGCTACACCTTC,CASSYLAGGAGGYTF
13,NA,NA,TRBV7-3,TRBJ1-6,TGTGCCAGCAGCTTAAGGACAAATTCACCCCTCCACTTT,CASSLRTNSPLHF
14,NA,NA,TRBV6-1,TRBJ1-1,TGTGCCAGCAGTGACTTTCGGGTGAACACTGAAGCTTTCTTT,CASSDFRVNTEAFF
16,NA,NA,TRBV19,TRBJ2-2,TGTGCCAGTACCATGGGGGGAGGTATGAACACCGGGGAGCTGTTTTTT,CASTMGGGMNTGELFF
14,NA,NA,TRBV4-3,TRBJ1-2,TGCGCCAGCAGCCAAGAGCAGGGGAATTATGGCTACACCTTC,CASSQEQGNYGYTF
16,TRBD2,NA,TRBV9,TRBJ2-3,TGTGCCAGCAGCGTAGTGGGGACTAGCGTGACAGATACGCAGTATTTT,CASSVVGTSVTDTQYF
17,TRBD2,NA,TRBV9,TRBJ2-3,TGTGCCAGCAGCGTAGAAGTTATGGGGAGGGCTGCAGATACGCAGTATTTT,CASSVEVMGRAADTQYF
18,TRBD2,NA,TRBV4-1,TRBJ2-5,TGCGCCAGCAGCCAAGTGGGCGTTAGCGGGGGGGGAAGGGAGACCCAGTACTTC,CASSQVGVSGGGRETQYF
16,TRBD1,NA,TRBV28,TRBJ1-2,TGTGCCAGCAGTTTTTCGGACAGGGGGTTTATGGATGGCTACACCTTC,CASSFSDRGFMDGYTF
13,NA,NA,TRBV6-1,TRBJ2-4,TGTGCCAGCAGTCAACAGGGTTTGAACATTCAGTACTTC,CASSQQGLNIQYF
11,NA,NA,TRBV28,TRBJ2-7,TGTGCCAGCAGTTTAGAGAACGAGCAGTACTTC,CASSLENEQYF
16,TRBD1,NA,TRBV30,TRBJ2-2,TGTGCCTGGATTACTCCGGGACAGGGAAGGACCGGGGAGCTGTTTTTT,CAWITPGQGRTGELFF
15,NA,once,TRBV23-1,TRBJ1-1,TGCGCCAGCAGTCAAGGGAATTCGCGAGGCACTGAAGCTTTCTTT,CASSQGNSRGTEAFF
14,NA,NA,TRBV5-1,TRBJ2-5,TGCGCCAGCAGCTTGAGACCACCCCAAGAGACCCAGTACTTC,CASSLRPPQETQYF
18,TRBD2,NA,TRBV19,TRBJ2-4,TGTGCCAGTAGCACGGCGGGGACTAGCGGTGCGCCCAAAAACATTCAGTACTTC,CASSTAGTSGAPKNIQYF
13,TRBD1,NA,TRBV11-2,TRBJ1-4,TGTGCCAGCAGCTTAGTTCGGGACAGGGAACTGTTTTTT,CASSLVRDRELFF
15,NA,NA,TRBV27,TRBJ2-1,TGTGCCAGCAGCTCCCTACCACGGAACTACAATGAGCAGTTCTTC,CASSSLPRNYNEQFF
13,NA,NA,TRBV6-1,TRBJ1-1,TGTGCCAGCAGGATACCAGGGCCCACTGAAGCTTTCTTT,CASRIPGPTEAFF
16,NA,few,TRBV7-7,TRBJ2-3,TGTGCTAGCAGCTTAGGTCGTGGCAGCCTCACAGATACGCAGTATTTT,CASSLGRGSLTDTQYF
15,TRBD2,NA,TRBV7-8,TRBJ2-7,TGTGCCAGCAGCTTAAGGGTGGGACTAGCTTACGAGCAGTACTTC,CASSLRVGLAYEQYF
14,NA,NA,TRBV6-1,TRBJ1-2,TGTGCCAGCAGAGAACAGGGAGGGGCTTATGGCTACACCTTC,CASREQGGAYGYTF
15,TRBD1,NA,TRBV6-1,TRBJ1-5,TGTGCCAGCAGTCCCACAGGGGTTAACAATCAGCCCCAGCATTTT,CASSPTGVNNQPQHF
16,NA,NA,TRBV27,TRBJ2-1,TGTGCCAGCAGACTTTATTCAGGGAACTATAGGAATGAGCAGTTCTTC,CASRLYSGNYRNEQFF
18,NA,NA,TRBV5-4,TRBJ1-2,TGTGCCAGCAGCTTGTGGGTTGCGACATTCATAACTAACTATGGCTACACCTTC,CASSLWVATFITNYGYTF
14,NA,NA,TRBV28,TRBJ2-1,TGTGCCAGCAGTTGGGCCCAGGGAGCGAATGAGCAGTTCTTC,CASSWAQGANEQFF
15,TRBD2,NA,TRBV11-2,TRBJ2-7,TGTGCCAGCAGCTTAGCGCGGGGGGGACTATACGAGCAGTACTTC,CASSLARGGLYEQYF
14,TRBD2,NA,TRBV6-6,TRBJ2-5,TGTGCCAGCAGTTACTCTACTAGCGGGGAGACCCAGTACTTC,CASSYSTSGETQYF
13,NA,NA,TRBV10-3,TRBJ1-5,TGTGCCACCCACCCCTCTAGCAATCAGCCCCAGCATTTT,CATHPSSNQPQHF
11,NA,NA,TRBV6-1,TRBJ2-7,TGTGCCAGCAGGGTCTCCTACGAGCAGTACTTC,CASRVSYEQYF
15,NA,NA,TRBV5-1,TRBJ1-6,TGCGCCAGCAGCGCGGGTGGAACAGAGAATTCACCCCTCCACTTT,CASSAGGTENSPLHF
14,NA,NA,TRBV4-2,TRBJ1-6,TGTGCCAGCAGCCCCCGGGAGGGTAATTCACCCCTCCACTTT,CASSPREGNSPLHF
13,NA,NA,TRBV6-1,TRBJ1-5,TGTGCCAGCAGTGAAGACCGAAGGGATCCCCAGCATTTT,CASSEDRRDPQHF
19,TRBD1,NA,TRBV7-3,TRBJ2-2,TGTGCCAGCAGCCGGGGACAGGGAGAGGGCCTAGTATCCGAAGGGGAGCTGTTTTTT,CASSRGQGEGLVSEGELFF
15,NA,NA,TRBV4-2,TRBJ2-3,TGTGCCAGCAGCCAAGATCCCTCGTCCACAGATACGCAGTATTTT,CASSQDPSSTDTQYF
15,TRBD2,few,TRBV6-4,TRBJ2-3,TGTGCCAGCAGCGTGGAGCGGGGGGGCACAGATACGCAGTATTTT,CASSVERGGTDTQYF
12,NA,NA,TRBV9,TRBJ1-2,TGTGCCAGCAGCGCCCGGAACTATGGCTACACCTTC,CASSARNYGYTF
14,NA,NA,TRBV28,TRBJ1-1,TGTGCCAGCAATCTCCACAGGGTGAACACTGAAGCTTTCTTT,CASNLHRVNTEAFF
16,NA,NA,TRBV15,TRBJ2-2,TGTGCCACCAGCAGAGTTCGAGGGGACAACACCGGGGAGCTGTTTTTT,CATSRVRGDNTGELFF
15,NA,NA,TRBV7-8,TRBJ2-7,TGTGCCAGCAGCCCGCGGGGACTGAGCTCCTACGAGCAGTACTTC,CASSPRGLSSYEQYF
14,NA,NA,TRBV19,TRBJ1-2,TGTGCCAGTAGTATCGTTCGGGGAAGCGACGGCTACACCTTC,CASSIVRGSDGYTF
15,TRBD1,few,TRBV19,TRBJ1-1,TGTGCCAGTAGTATAGGGGCAGGGGGCTACACTGAAGCTTTCTTT,CASSIGAGGYTEAFF